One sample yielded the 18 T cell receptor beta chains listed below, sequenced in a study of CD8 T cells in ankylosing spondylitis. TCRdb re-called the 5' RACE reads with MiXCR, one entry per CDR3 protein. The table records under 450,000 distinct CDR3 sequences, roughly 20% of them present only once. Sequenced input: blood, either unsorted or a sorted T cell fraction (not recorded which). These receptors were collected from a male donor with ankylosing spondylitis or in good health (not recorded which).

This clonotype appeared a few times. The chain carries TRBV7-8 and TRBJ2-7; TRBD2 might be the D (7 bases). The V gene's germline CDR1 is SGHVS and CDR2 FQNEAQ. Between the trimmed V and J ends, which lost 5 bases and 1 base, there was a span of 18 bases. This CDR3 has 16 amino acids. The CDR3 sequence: CASSRPAGAQSYEQYF. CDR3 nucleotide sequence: TGTGCCAGCAGCCGCCCCGCGGGGGCTCAATCCTACGAGCAGTACTTC.

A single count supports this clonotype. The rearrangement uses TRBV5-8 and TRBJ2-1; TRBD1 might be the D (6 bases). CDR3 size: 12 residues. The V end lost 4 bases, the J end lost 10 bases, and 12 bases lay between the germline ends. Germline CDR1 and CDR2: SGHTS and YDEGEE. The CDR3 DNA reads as TGTGCCAGCAGCCAAGGGACATTAGAGCAGTTCTTC. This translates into CASSQGTLEQFF.

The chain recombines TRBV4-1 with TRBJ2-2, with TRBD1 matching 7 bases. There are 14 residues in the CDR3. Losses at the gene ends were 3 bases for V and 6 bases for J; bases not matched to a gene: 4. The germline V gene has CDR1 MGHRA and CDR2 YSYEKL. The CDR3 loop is CASSHAGTAGELFF. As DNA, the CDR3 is TGCGCCAGCAGCCATGCCGGGACAGCCGGGGAGCTGTTTTTT.

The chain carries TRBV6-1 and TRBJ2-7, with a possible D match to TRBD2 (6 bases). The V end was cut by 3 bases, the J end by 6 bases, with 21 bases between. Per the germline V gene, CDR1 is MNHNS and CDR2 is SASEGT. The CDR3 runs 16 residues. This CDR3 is CASSDVGETGVGEQYF. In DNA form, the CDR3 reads TGTGCCAGCAGTGATGTCGGCGAGACGGGAGTCGGCGAGCAGTACTTC.

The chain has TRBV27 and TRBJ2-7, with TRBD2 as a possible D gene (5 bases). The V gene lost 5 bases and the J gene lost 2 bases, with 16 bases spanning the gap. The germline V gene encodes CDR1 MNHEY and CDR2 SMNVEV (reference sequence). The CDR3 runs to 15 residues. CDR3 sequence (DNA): TGTGCCAGCAGTACCCAACTCCGGGGAACCTACGAGCAGTACTTC. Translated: CASSTQLRGTYEQYF.

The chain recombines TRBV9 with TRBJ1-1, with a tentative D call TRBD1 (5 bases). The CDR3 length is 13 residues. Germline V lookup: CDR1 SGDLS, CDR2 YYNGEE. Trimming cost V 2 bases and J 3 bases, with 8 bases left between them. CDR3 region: CASSVDMDTEAFF. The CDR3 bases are TGTGCCAGCAGCGTGGACATGGACACTGAAGCTTTCTTT.

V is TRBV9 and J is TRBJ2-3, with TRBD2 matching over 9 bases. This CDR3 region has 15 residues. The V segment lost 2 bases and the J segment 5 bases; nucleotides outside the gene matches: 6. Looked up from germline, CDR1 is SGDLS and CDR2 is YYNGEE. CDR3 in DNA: TGTGCCAGCAGCGTCGGTAGCGGGGGAGGAGATACGCAGTATTTT. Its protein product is CASSVGSGGGDTQYF.

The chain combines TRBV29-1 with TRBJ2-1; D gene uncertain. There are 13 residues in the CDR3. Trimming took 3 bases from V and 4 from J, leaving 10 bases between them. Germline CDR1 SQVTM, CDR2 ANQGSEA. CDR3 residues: CSVETTGYNEQFF. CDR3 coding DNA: TGCAGCGTTGAGACCACCGGGTACAATGAGCAGTTCTTC.

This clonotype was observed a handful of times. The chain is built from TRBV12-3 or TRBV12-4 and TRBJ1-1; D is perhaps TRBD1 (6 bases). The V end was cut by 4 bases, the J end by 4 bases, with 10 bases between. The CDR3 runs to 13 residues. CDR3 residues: CASSYSGATEAFF. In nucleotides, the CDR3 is TGTGCCAGCAGTTACTCAGGGGCCACTGAAGCTTTCTTT.

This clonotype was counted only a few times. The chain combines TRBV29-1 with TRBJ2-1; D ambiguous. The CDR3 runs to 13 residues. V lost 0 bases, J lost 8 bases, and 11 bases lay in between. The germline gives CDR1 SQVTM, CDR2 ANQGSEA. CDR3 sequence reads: CSVEDRLRDEQFF. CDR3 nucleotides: TGCAGCGTTGAAGATCGGCTGAGAGATGAGCAGTTCTTC.

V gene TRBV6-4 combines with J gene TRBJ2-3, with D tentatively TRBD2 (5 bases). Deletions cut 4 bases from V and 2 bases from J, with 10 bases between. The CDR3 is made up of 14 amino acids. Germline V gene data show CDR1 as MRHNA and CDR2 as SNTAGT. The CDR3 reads CASSVDYLTDTQYF. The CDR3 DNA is TGTGCCAGCAGTGTTGACTACCTCACAGATACGCAGTATTTT.

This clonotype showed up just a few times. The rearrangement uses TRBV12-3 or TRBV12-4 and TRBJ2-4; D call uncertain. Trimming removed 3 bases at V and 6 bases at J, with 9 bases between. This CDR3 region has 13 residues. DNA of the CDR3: TGTGCCAGCAGTTTTGGTTCCGGAAACATTCAGTACTTC. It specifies CASSFGSGNIQYF.

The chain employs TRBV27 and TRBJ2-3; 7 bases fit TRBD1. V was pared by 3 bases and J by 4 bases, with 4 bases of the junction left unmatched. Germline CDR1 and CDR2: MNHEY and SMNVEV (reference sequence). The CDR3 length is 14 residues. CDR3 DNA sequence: TGTGCCAGCAGTTTTCGACAGGGAGCAGATACGCAGTATTTT. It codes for CASSFRQGADTQYF.

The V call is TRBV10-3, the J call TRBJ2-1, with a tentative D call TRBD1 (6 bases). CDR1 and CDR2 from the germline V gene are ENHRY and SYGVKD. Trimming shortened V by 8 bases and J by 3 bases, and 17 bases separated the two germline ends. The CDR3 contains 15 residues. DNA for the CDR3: TGTGCCATCGGGGGCAAAGCAAACTACTACAATGAGCAGTTCTTC. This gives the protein CAIGGKANYYNEQFF.

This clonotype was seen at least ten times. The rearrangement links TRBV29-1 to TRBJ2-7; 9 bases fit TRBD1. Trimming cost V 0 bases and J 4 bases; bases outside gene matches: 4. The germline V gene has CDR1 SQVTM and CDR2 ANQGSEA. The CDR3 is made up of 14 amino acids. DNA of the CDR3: TGCAGCGTTGAAGATAGGGACAGGGAATACGAGCAGTACTTC. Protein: CSVEDRDREYEQYF.

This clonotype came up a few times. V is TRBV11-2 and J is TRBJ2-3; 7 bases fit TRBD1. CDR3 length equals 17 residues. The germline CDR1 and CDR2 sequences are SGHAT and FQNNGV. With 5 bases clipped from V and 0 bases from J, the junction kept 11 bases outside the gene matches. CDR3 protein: CASSVPGTDTSTDTQYF. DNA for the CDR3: TGTGCCAGCAGCGTCCCCGGGACAGACACTAGCACAGATACGCAGTATTTT.

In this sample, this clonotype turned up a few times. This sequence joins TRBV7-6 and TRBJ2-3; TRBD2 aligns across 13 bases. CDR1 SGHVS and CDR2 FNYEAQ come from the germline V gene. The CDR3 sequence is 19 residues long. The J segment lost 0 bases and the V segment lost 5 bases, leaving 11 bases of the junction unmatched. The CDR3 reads CASSPTTSGGPSSTDTQYF. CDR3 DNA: TGTGCCAGCAGCCCTACGACTAGCGGGGGGCCATCTAGCACAGATACGCAGTATTTT.

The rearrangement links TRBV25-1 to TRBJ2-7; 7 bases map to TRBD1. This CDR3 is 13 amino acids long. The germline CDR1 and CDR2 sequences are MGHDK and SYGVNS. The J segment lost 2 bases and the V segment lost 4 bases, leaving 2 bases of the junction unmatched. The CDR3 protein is CASSGQGTYEQYF. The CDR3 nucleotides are TGTGCCAGCAGTGGACAGGGTACCTACGAGCAGTACTTC.